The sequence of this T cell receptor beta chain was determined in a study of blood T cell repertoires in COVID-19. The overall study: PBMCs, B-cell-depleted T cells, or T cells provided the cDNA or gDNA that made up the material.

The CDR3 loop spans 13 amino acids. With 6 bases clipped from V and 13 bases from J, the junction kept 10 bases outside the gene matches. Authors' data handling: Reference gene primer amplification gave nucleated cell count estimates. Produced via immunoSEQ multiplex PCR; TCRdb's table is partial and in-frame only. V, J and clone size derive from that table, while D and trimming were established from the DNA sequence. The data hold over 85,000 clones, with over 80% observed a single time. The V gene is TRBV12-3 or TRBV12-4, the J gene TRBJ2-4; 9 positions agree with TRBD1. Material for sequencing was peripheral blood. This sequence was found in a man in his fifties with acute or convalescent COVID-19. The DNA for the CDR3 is TGTGCCAGCAGCTTAAACCGGGACAGGGCCCAGTACTTC. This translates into CASSLNRDRAQYF.